The 11 T cell receptor beta chains below all came from one sample that was sequenced in a study of T cell repertoires in cytomegalovirus infection. What these receptors recognize is not known. TCRdb re-called the reads through MiXCR, storing one row per CDR3 protein. The sample lists under 150,000 distinct CDR3 sequences; 20% to 30% were seen once. Source material: PBMCs, sequenced either directly or after in vitro stimulation (not recorded which). The origin of the receptors is a human donor in good health (CMV status not recorded). Some clones in this sample may be carry-over from other donors' samples.

This clonotype was counted at least ten times. The chain's CDR3 is CASSQEPGAGGYTF. In DNA, the CDR3 is TGCGCCAGCAGCCAAGAACCGGGGGCAGGGGGCTACACCTTC. The chain joins TRBV4-1 to TRBJ1-2, with TRBD1 as a possible D gene (6 bases). Germline V gene lookup returns CDR1 MGHRA and CDR2 YSYEKL. Deletions cut 0 bases from V and 8 bases from J, with 13 bases between. The CDR3 is made up of 14 amino acids.

This clonotype was seen ten or more times. The junction differs from germline at one of its ends, possibly a read error. This chain links TRBV7-7 with TRBJ2-1; 8 nucleotides align to TRBD2. CDR1 is SSHAT and CDR2 is FNYEAQ in the germline V gene (reference sequence). The CDR3 totals 17 residues. DNA of the CDR3: TGTGCTAGCAGCTTAACGACTAGCGTCAGCTCCTACAATGAGCAGTTCTTC. Amino acids: CASSLTTSVSSYNEQFF.

This clonotype has just a few counts. The chain joins TRBV19 to TRBJ1-5; tentatively, D is TRBD1 (5 bases). This CDR3 has 15 residues. Trimming stripped 0 bases from V and 3 bases from J, with 9 bases between. CDR1 and CDR2 (germline): LNHDA, SQIVND (reference sequence). CDR3 nucleotide sequence: TGTGCCAGTAGTATAGAGGGCAGGGCCAATCAGCCCCAGCATTTT. This codes for CASSIEGRANQPQHF.

The chain has TRBV12-3 or TRBV12-4 and TRBJ2-4; D is unclear. The CDR3 extends over 15 amino acids. The V gene lost 2 bases and the J gene lost 0 bases, with 8 bases spanning the gap. The CDR3, as DNA: TGTGCCAGCAGTTTACTGGGCCTAGCCAAAAACATTCAGTACTTC. It specifies CASSLLGLAKNIQYF.

This clonotype turned up a few times. J is TRBJ2-2 and V is TRBV29-1; D is perhaps TRBD2 (5 bases). V lost 7 bases and J lost 0, with 12 bases in between. Germline V gives CDR1 SQVTM, CDR2 ANQGSEA. The CDR3 is 14 residues long. In nucleotides, the CDR3 is TGCAGCGCACCGAGCGGAGCGAACACCGGGGAGCTGTTTTTT. Translating gives CSAPSGANTGELFF.

This clonotype was detected ten times or more. The chain is built from TRBV7-2 and TRBJ2-5, with a possible D match to TRBD2 (6 bases). V lost 5 bases, J lost 9 bases, and 22 bases lay in between. Germline V gives CDR1 SGHTA, CDR2 FQGNSA. This CDR3 comprises 15 residues. The CDR3 spells CASSRAGGGMGAQYF. CDR3 bases: TGTGCCAGCAGCCGGGCCGGGGGTGGCATGGGGGCCCAGTACTTC.

A few counts support this clonotype. The genes are TRBV7-9 and TRBJ1-3, with D possibly TRBD1 on 5 matching bases. The germline gives CDR1 SEHNR, CDR2 FQNEAQ (reference sequence). This CDR3 contains 17 residues. V was clipped by 4 bases and J by 0 bases, with 16 bases between them. The CDR3 loop reads CASSSSEGKDSGNTIYF. CDR3 coding DNA: TGTGCCAGCAGCTCTTCGGAGGGGAAAGACTCTGGAAACACCATATATTTT.

The CDR3 nucleotides read TGCAGTGCTAGAGAGGGAGGGACTACCCGCGGAGATACGCAGTATTTT. Encoded protein: CSAREGGTTRGDTQYF. The gene calls are TRBV20-1 and TRBJ2-3, with TRBD2 identical over 7 bases. Germline assignment: CDR1 DFQATT and CDR2 SNEGSKA (reference sequence). The CDR3 totals 16 residues. V lost 0 bases to trimming and J lost 5 bases; unmatched junction nucleotides: 11.

The chain combines TRBV12-3 or TRBV12-4 with TRBJ1-2; D not certain. This CDR3 comprises 15 residues. Trimming removed 4 bases at V and 6 bases at J, with 18 bases between. The DNA of the CDR3 is TGTGCCAGCAGTTCCACCCTGGCGAACCAAAATGGCTACACCTTC. Protein product: CASSSTLANQNGYTF.

This chain connects TRBV12-3 or TRBV12-4 to TRBJ1-3, with a weak D call TRBD1 (5 bases). The CDR3 totals 13 residues. The V gene lost 5 bases and the J gene lost 2 bases, with 7 bases spanning the gap. The CDR3 is CASSRDAGNTIYF. CDR3 bases: TGTGCCAGCAGTAGGGACGCTGGAAACACCATATATTTT.

In this sample, this clonotype turned up a few times. The gene calls are TRBV2 and TRBJ1-1; D not resolved. V dropped 3 bases and J dropped 0 bases, with 5 bases sitting between them. The germline CDR1 and CDR2 sequences are SNHLY and FYNNEI. This CDR3 contains 13 residues. The CDR3 is CASSDEMNTEAFF. The CDR3 region has the DNA TGTGCCAGCAGTGATGAGATGAACACTGAAGCTTTCTTT.